A single TCR beta chain is shown here with its context. What it binds is not known. This sample was taken from a study of T-cell memory formation after mild COVID-19. Overall study results and limits: Clones that got smaller from day 15 to 85 had even CD4/CD8, while clones growing later tipped toward CD4+.

5'RACE primed from the constant segment yielded TCR alpha and TCR beta cDNA libraries bearing sample barcodes and UMIs. TCRdb used MiXCR to reprocess the 5' RACE reads, holding one entry per CDR3 protein. This table has around 130,000 distinct CDR3 sequences, roughly 13% appearing once. Trimming stripped 5 bases from V and 9 bases from J, with 17 bases between. The CDR3 spans 14 residues. CDR1 MNHEY and CDR2 SMNVEV come from the germline V gene (reference sequence). This sequence was found in an adult woman who had mild COVID-19 (a few samples of this study predate the infection). Cell type and time point are not known. V and J are TRBV27 and TRBJ2-1; a weak D match, TRBD1 (5 bases). Sequenced sample: PBMCs or a T cell subset sorted from them (not recorded which). CDR3 DNA: TGTGCCAGCAGTCCCAGGGTCGGACGGAGTGAGCAGTTCTTC. Translation: CASSPRVGRSEQFF.